These T cell receptor beta chains were read from a single sample in a study of T cells in localized non-small cell lung cancer. TCRdb keeps only in-frame clones here, not all; method: immunoSEQ multiplex PCR. The sample has tens of thousands of clones, around nine tenths seen once. This specimen consisted of peripheral blood, obtained before any cancer treatment. These receptors were taken from a man between 40 and 70 years old with stage I squamous cell lung carcinoma. CDR3s include the opening cysteine and the closing phenylalanine or tryptophan. A D gene is named only where the DNA matches it firmly. Clone sizes are given selectively: once, few, many, or a class where the clone is expanded.

>TRBD2|TRBJ2-1|TRBV2|.
TGTGCCAGCTGTGTACACGGGACTAGCGGGGGGGGCTCCTACAATGAGCAGTTCTTC
CASCVHGTSGGGSYNEQFF
>.|TRBJ2-7|TRBV18|.
TGTGCCAGCTCACCTACTTCCGGGGCCGGCTCCTACGAGCAGTACTTC
CASSPTSGAGSYEQYF
>.|TRBJ2-2|TRBV13|.
TGTGCCAGCAGCCCCCCGCGGGGAAGGACCGGGGAGCTGTTTTTT
CASSPPRGRTGELFF
>.|TRBJ1-2|TRBV7-2|.
TGTGCCAGCAGCCGCGGCAAGGACTATGGCTACACCTTC
CASSRGKDYGYTF
>.|TRBJ2-3|TRBV27|.
TGTGCCAGCAGTCTCCGGACTACCTTCGCCCCAGATACGCAGTATTTT
CASSLRTTFAPDTQYF
>.|TRBJ1-5|TRBV6-1|.
TGTGCCAGCAGCGCTAGCCGGGACACTCAGCCCCAGCATTTT
CASSASRDTQPQHF
>.|TRBJ2-7|TRBV6-5|.
TGTGCCAGCAGAGGGGCGGGGTCCGCCTACGAGCAGTACTTC
CASRGAGSAYEQYF
>TRBD1|TRBJ1-5|TRBV2|few
TGTGCCAGCGGGCCTATTACAGGGGGCAATCAGCCCCAGCATTTT
CASGPITGGNQPQHF
>TRBD2|TRBJ2-7|TRBV2|.
TGTGCCAGCAGCATAGCGGGGTTATCCTACGAGCAGTACTTC
CASSIAGLSYEQYF
>TRBD1|TRBJ2-3|TRBV5-1|.
TGCGCCAGCAGCTTCCGGGACAGTTCTCCGCAGTATTTT
CASSFRDSSPQYF
>.|TRBJ1-2|TRBV28|few
TGTGCCAGCCTCAAACTTACAGAGAACTATGGCTACACCTTC
CASLKLTENYGYTF
>.|TRBJ2-7|TRBV5-6|.
TGTGCCAGCAGCTTGGGGCGTGCCCAGTACTTC
CASSLGRAQYF
>TRBD1|TRBJ2-1|TRBV7-3|.
TGTGCCAGCAGCTTCGACAGGGGGCCATACAATGAGCAGTTCTTC
CASSFDRGPYNEQFF